These 25 T cell receptor beta chains share one sample of origin, sequenced in a study of cytomegalovirus exposure and HLA in healthy donors. Generated by immunoSEQ multiplex PCR, the TCRdb table keeps only in-frame clones and is missing some. The table records under 200,000 clones, 80% to 90% of them present only once. Material: PBMCs. These receptor sequences come from a woman in her thirties in good health and CMV-seronegative.

The chain has TRBV19 and TRBJ2-1; 9 bases are a match to TRBD2. The CDR3 has 15 residues. Trimming at V came to 5 bases and at J to 3 bases, leaving 5 bases not matched to a gene. Germline CDR1 is LNHDA and CDR2 is SQIVND (reference sequence). DNA for the CDR3: TGTGCCAGTAGTTCTAGCGGGACCGGCTACAATGAGCAGTTCTTC. Its protein is CASSSSGTGYNEQFF.

The rearrangement links TRBV28 to TRBJ2-7; D might be TRBD1 or TRBD2, each matching 7 bases. The CDR3 covers 14 residues. From germline, CDR1 is MDHEN and CDR2 SYDVKM. The germline V and J ends were trimmed by 10 bases and 5 bases, with 21 bases remaining between them. The CDR3 protein is CATRGGTSSDEQYF. The CDR3 coding sequence is TGTGCCACCAGGGGGGGAACCTCCTCGGACGAGCAGTACTTC. The full variable domain, in which reference TRBV28 and TRBJ2-7 provide the parts outside the CDR3, is DVKVTQSSRYLVKRTGEKVFLECVQDMDHENMFWYRQDPGLGLRLIYFSYDVKMKEKGDIPEGYSVSREKKERFSLILESASTNQTSMYLCATRGGTSSDEQYFGPGTRLTVT.

The chain combines TRBV28 with TRBJ1-5; D possibly corresponds to TRBD1 (6 bases). V was cut by 4 bases and J by 2 bases, with 15 bases left in between. Germline CDR1 is MDHEN and CDR2 is SYDVKM. This CDR3 has 16 residues. The CDR3 region is CASSSGQILGNQPQHF. DNA for the CDR3: TGTGCCAGCAGTTCCGGACAGATCCTTGGCAATCAGCCCCAGCATTTT.

This sequence joins TRBV2 and TRBJ2-2; no clear D. Germline CDR1 SNHLY, CDR2 FYNNEI. The CDR3 spans 15 residues. V was shortened by 3 bases and J by 0 bases, with 8 bases between the two germline ends. CDR3 sequence: CASSDQEANTGELFF. Written as DNA, the CDR3 is TGTGCCAGCAGTGATCAGGAAGCGAACACCGGGGAGCTGTTTTTT.

J is TRBJ2-7 and V is TRBV6-1; D may correspond to TRBD1 or TRBD2 (6 bases each). V lost 2 bases, J lost 6 bases, and 11 bases lay in between. Germline lookup yields CDR1 MNHNS and CDR2 SASEGT. The CDR3 sequence is 13 residues long. The CDR3, as DNA: TGTGCCAGCAGTGAATGGGGGGCCCCCGAGCAGTACTTC. This encodes CASSEWGAPEQYF.

The V gene is TRBV5-1, the J gene TRBJ1-1; TRBD1 aligns across 7 bases. The CDR3 runs 17 residues. Germline lookup yields CDR1 SGHRS and CDR2 YFSETQ. J was trimmed by 3 bases and V by 4 bases; bases with no gene match: 15. The CDR3 DNA is TGCGCCAGCAGCGAAAGGGACAGTTCTGGGTGGGACACTGAAGCTTTCTTT. Protein: CASSERDSSGWDTEAFF.

The chain links TRBV30 to TRBJ1-1, with 7 bases fitting TRBD1. This CDR3 is built from 13 residues. V lost 5 bases and J lost 4; bases outside the gene matches: 7. The V gene's germline CDR1 is GTSNPN and CDR2 SVGIG (reference sequence). CDR3 DNA sequence: TGTGCCTGGGAGGGACAGCCTTCCACTGAAGCTTTCTTT. Its protein is CAWEGQPSTEAFF.

The chain combines TRBV28 with TRBJ1-5, with D tentatively TRBD1 (6 bases). CDR1 and CDR2 (germline): MDHEN, SYDVKM. The CDR3 is 17 amino acids. Trimming pared 5 bases from V and 2 bases from J, leaving 19 bases between. CDR3 bases: TGTGCCAGCAGTCTGGGGACGGGGGCTAATCGCAATCAGCCCCAGCATTTT. Its protein product is CASSLGTGANRNQPQHF.

This chain links TRBV5-1 with TRBJ1-5; D not certain. The germline V gene encodes CDR1 SGHRS and CDR2 YFSETQ. The CDR3 is made up of 13 amino acids. V lost 3 bases to trimming and J lost 11 bases, with 15 bases between them. The CDR3: CASSSKGRAAQHF. CDR3 sequence (DNA): TGCGCCAGCAGCTCCAAGGGTAGAGCGGCCCAGCATTTT.

Points on this clone: Other DNA sequences from this sample encode an identical CDR3 as well. The CDR3 here is CASSLGSQPQHF. CDR3 sequence (DNA): TGTGCCAGCAGTTTAGGTAGTCAGCCCCAGCATTTT. V is TRBV28 and J is TRBJ1-5; D gene uncertain. CDR1 MDHEN and CDR2 SYDVKM come from the germline V gene. V shed 2 bases and J shed 6 bases, with 5 bases lying between them. The CDR3 totals 12 residues.

The chain employs TRBV19 and TRBJ1-5; weak D call: TRBD1 (5 bases). The CDR3 sequence is 14 residues long. Germline V CDR1 and CDR2: LNHDA, SQIVND (reference sequence). V lost 6 bases and J lost 3, with 12 bases in between. CDR3: CASRGRGNNQPQHF. DNA for the CDR3: TGTGCCAGTAGGGGGAGGGGCAACAATCAGCCCCAGCATTTT.

This chain joins TRBV6-5 and TRBJ2-3, with 8 nucleotides matching TRBD2. The CDR3 length is 15 residues. Germline loops: CDR1 MNHEY, CDR2 SVGAGI. V was pared by 5 bases and J by 1 base, with 5 bases of the junction left unmatched. The chain's CDR3 is CASSPSGRRTDTQYF. In nucleotides, the CDR3 is TGTGCCAGCAGTCCGAGCGGGAGACGCACAGATACGCAGTATTTT.

On this clone itself: Other DNA sequences within the sample encode an identical CDR3. The chain carries TRBV5-1 and TRBJ1-1; D possibly corresponds to TRBD1 (5 bases). Germline V lookup: CDR1 SGHRS, CDR2 YFSETQ. Trimming stripped 2 bases from V and 2 bases from J, with 10 bases between. This CDR3 region has 14 residues. The CDR3 loop is CASSFGTANTEAFF. The CDR3 DNA reads TGCGCCAGCAGCTTTGGGACCGCAAACACTGAAGCTTTCTTT.

The gene calls are TRBV9 and TRBJ2-3; TRBD2 matches 8 bases. This CDR3 contains 16 residues. From germline, CDR1 is SGDLS and CDR2 YYNGEE. The V gene end was trimmed by 4 bases and the J gene end by 5 bases; junction bases not matched to a gene: 12. The CDR3 loop reads CASSPQITGGRDTQYF. CDR3 sequence (DNA): TGTGCCAGCAGCCCTCAAATAACGGGGGGGAGAGATACGCAGTATTTT.

V gene TRBV5-1 combines with J gene TRBJ2-2; D is ambiguous. The CDR3 is 14 residues long. Trimming stripped 1 base from V and 1 base from J, with 5 bases between. CDR1 and CDR2 (germline): SGHRS, YFSETQ. The CDR3 region has the DNA TGCGCCAGCAGCTTGACTCAGAACACCGGGGAGCTGTTTTTT. This sequence encodes CASSLTQNTGELFF.

Only a few counts were recorded for this clone. The chain is built from TRBV18 and TRBJ1-6; 7 nucleotides match TRBD1. Germline V gene sequence: CDR1 KGHSH, CDR2 LQKENI. The trim removed 6 bases at V and 8 bases at J, leaving 4 bases unmatched. CDR3 length equals 13 residues. In DNA form, the CDR3 reads TGTGCCAGCTCTGCAGGGGGGGATTCACCCCTCCACTTT. Its translation is CASSAGGDSPLHF.

V is TRBV27 and J is TRBJ2-7; TRBD1 aligns across 9 bases. J gave up 3 bases and V 3 bases, and 3 bases lay outside the gene matches. Per germline, CDR1 MNHEY and CDR2 SMNVEV (reference sequence). The CDR3 totals 14 residues. CDR3 sequence reads: CASSFETGGYEQYF. The CDR3 region has the DNA TGTGCCAGCAGTTTCGAGACAGGGGGCTACGAGCAGTACTTC.

The gene calls are TRBV11-1 and TRBJ2-7, with a tentative D call TRBD1 (5 bases). The germline CDR1 and CDR2 sequences are SGHAT and FQDESV (reference sequence). V lost 4 bases and J 1 base, leaving 11 bases between the germline ends. This CDR3 region has 14 residues. The CDR3 sequence: CASSSPRQSYEQYF. CDR3 sequence (DNA): TGTGCCAGCAGCTCGCCTAGACAGTCCTACGAGCAGTACTTC.

The chain is built from TRBV5-6 and TRBJ2-7, with TRBD1 as a possible D gene (5 bases). Germline V gives CDR1 SGHDT, CDR2 YYEEEE. The CDR3 has 18 amino acids. Trimming stripped 1 base from V and 3 bases from J, with 23 bases between. For the CDR3, the DNA is TGTGCCAGCAGCTTGTTCGGTCCCTTGACAGAACCAAACTACGAGCAGTACTTC. Its translation: CASSLFGPLTEPNYEQYF.

The chain has TRBV9 and TRBJ2-1, with 8 bases aligning to TRBD2. The CDR3 sequence is 15 residues long. V shed 4 bases, J shed 10 bases, and the junction held 13 bases outside the gene matches. Germline loops: CDR1 SGDLS, CDR2 YYNGEE. CDR3 coding DNA: TGTGCCAGCAGCTCCCAGGGGACTAGATTTAACGAGCAGTTCTTC. Translated: CASSSQGTRFNEQFF. Combining the CDR3 with reference TRBV9 and TRBJ2-1 gives the whole variable domain DSGVTQTPKHLITATGQRVTLRCSPRSGDLSVYWYQQSLDQGLQFLIQYYNGEERAKGNILERFSAQQFPDLHSELNLSSLELGDSALYFCASSSQGTRFNEQFFGPGTRLTVL.

V is TRBV15 and J is TRBJ1-4; D gene ambiguous. The germline V gene encodes CDR1 LNHNV and CDR2 YYDKDF (reference sequence). The CDR3 loop spans 16 amino acids. Trimming shortened V by 3 bases and J by 5 bases, and 16 bases separated the two germline ends. The CDR3 DNA follows: TGTGCCACCAGCAGCGCTACCGACGGATTGAATGAAAAACTGTTTTTT. Encoded protein: CATSSATDGLNEKLFF.

J is TRBJ1-5 and V is TRBV30, with 7 bases fitting TRBD1. Germline V gene lookup returns CDR1 GTSNPN and CDR2 SVGIG (reference sequence). Trimming at V came to 3 bases and at J to 4 bases, leaving 12 bases not matched to a gene. This CDR3 comprises 16 residues. The CDR3 bases are TGTGCCTGGAGCGCTCTCCAGGGACAGAATAATCAGCCCCAGCATTTT. Protein product: CAWSALQGQNNQPQHF. Filled out from reference TRBV30 and TRBJ1-5, the complete variable domain reads SQTIHQWPATLVQPVGSPLSLECTVEGTSNPNLYWYRQAAGRGLQLLFYSVGIGQISSEVPQNLSASRPQDRQFILSSKKLLLSDSGFYLCAWSALQGQNNQPQHFGDGTRLSIL.

This clone was counted a single time. V is TRBV27 and J is TRBJ2-1; D is unresolved. The CDR3 is 14 residues long. Germline values: CDR1 MNHEY, CDR2 SMNVEV (reference sequence). Trimming removed 7 bases from V and 0 bases from J, with 10 bases in between. Written as DNA, the CDR3 is TGTGCCAGCACCCGGCCGGACTCCTACAATGAGCAGTTCTTC. Protein: CASTRPDSYNEQFF.

In this sample, this clone turned up once. The rearrangement links TRBV11-1 to TRBJ1-4; TRBD1 is a possible D gene (5 bases). V lost 3 bases and J lost 10, with 15 bases in between. The CDR3 consists of 14 residues. Germline assignment: CDR1 SGHAT and CDR2 FQDESV (reference sequence). CDR3 sequence (DNA): TGTGCCAGCAGCTTGGGACCGCCTCAGGGAAAACTGTTTTTT. Residues: CASSLGPPQGKLFF. The whole variable domain, remainder taken from reference TRBV11-1 and TRBJ1-4, is EAEVAQSPRYKITEKSQAVAFWCDPISGHATLYWYRQILGQGPELLVQFQDESVVDDSQLPKDRFSAERLKGVDSTLKIQPAELGDSAMYLCASSLGPPQGKLFFGSGTQLSVL.

The rearrangement links TRBV27 to TRBJ2-5, with 9 bases fitting TRBD2. This CDR3 has 16 residues. V dropped 5 bases and J dropped 7; count of bases not matched to a gene: 14. The germline V gene has CDR1 MNHEY and CDR2 SMNVEV (reference sequence). CDR3 nucleotide sequence: TGTGCCAGCAGTCCCCATTCCCCTAGCGGGGTGGGGACCCAGTACTTC. This gives the protein CASSPHSPSGVGTQYF.